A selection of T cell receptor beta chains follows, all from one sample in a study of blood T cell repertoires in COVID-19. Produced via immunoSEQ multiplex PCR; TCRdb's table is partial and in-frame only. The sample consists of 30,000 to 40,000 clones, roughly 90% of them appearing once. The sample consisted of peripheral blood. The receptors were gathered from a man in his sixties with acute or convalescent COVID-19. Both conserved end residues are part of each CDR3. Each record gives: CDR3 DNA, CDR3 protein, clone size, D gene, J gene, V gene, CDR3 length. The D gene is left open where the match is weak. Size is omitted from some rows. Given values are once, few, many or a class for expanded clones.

CDR3nt: TGTGCCAGCAGTTACTCAGCTAGCGGGAACACCGGGGAGCTGTTTTTT; CDR3aa: CASSYSASGNTGELFF; abundance: -; d_gene: TRBD2; j_gene: TRBJ2-2; v_gene: TRBV6-2/TRBV6-3; len: 16
CDR3nt: TGTGCCACCAGCAGAGATGGGGCCGGAAACACCATATATTTT; CDR3aa: CATSRDGAGNTIYF; abundance: once; d_gene: -; j_gene: TRBJ1-3; v_gene: TRBV15; len: 14
CDR3nt: TGTGCCAGCAGCTTGCCTACAGTATACAATGAGCAGTTCTTC; CDR3aa: CASSLPTVYNEQFF; abundance: -; d_gene: -; j_gene: TRBJ2-1; v_gene: TRBV11-3; len: 14
CDR3nt: TGTGCCAGCAGCGCAAATAGCGGGAGTGCAGATACGCAGTATTTT; CDR3aa: CASSANSGSADTQYF; abundance: -; d_gene: TRBD2; j_gene: TRBJ2-3; v_gene: TRBV11-3; len: 15
CDR3nt: TGTGCCAGCAGTGCGGGGACTACCGCCGATACGCAGTATTTT; CDR3aa: CASSAGTTADTQYF; abundance: -; d_gene: TRBD2; j_gene: TRBJ2-3; v_gene: TRBV2; len: 14
CDR3nt: TGCAGCGTTTTTAGGGGGGAGGGACTCCAAGAGACCCAGTACTTC; CDR3aa: CSVFRGEGLQETQYF; abundance: -; d_gene: -; j_gene: TRBJ2-5; v_gene: TRBV29-1; len: 15
CDR3nt: TGTGCCAGCTCACCACGGGCGCGCGACTATGGCTACACCTTC; CDR3aa: CASSPRARDYGYTF; abundance: -; d_gene: -; j_gene: TRBJ1-2; v_gene: TRBV18; len: 14
CDR3nt: TGTGCCAGCTCTGGGGGGGTCTCCCCAGATACGCAGTATTTT; CDR3aa: CASSGGVSPDTQYF; abundance: once; d_gene: TRBD2; j_gene: TRBJ2-3; v_gene: TRBV28; len: 14
CDR3nt: TGTGCCAGCAGCTTAGCGCTGGTGGGGGGGAACACTGAAGCTTTCTTT; CDR3aa: CASSLALVGGNTEAFF; abundance: -; d_gene: -; j_gene: TRBJ1-1; v_gene: TRBV7-8; len: 16
CDR3nt: TGTGCCAGCAGCTTGGCCTCAACAGGGTTGAGCACAGATACGCAGTATTTT; CDR3aa: CASSLASTGLSTDTQYF; abundance: -; d_gene: -; j_gene: TRBJ2-3; v_gene: TRBV5-8; len: 17
CDR3nt: TGTGCCAGCAGTTACGGGCAGGGTGGTGAAGCTTTCTTT; CDR3aa: CASSYGQGGEAFF; abundance: -; d_gene: -; j_gene: TRBJ1-1; v_gene: TRBV6-5; len: 13
CDR3nt: TGTGCCAGCAGTAGGATGGAGATTTCGGTGGAAAAACTGTTTTTT; CDR3aa: CASSRMEISVEKLFF; abundance: medium-sized; d_gene: -; j_gene: TRBJ1-4; v_gene: TRBV6-2/TRBV6-3; len: 15
CDR3nt: TGTGCCAGCAGCTATCGGGGGACCTATACGCAGTATTTT; CDR3aa: CASSYRGTYTQYF; abundance: -; d_gene: -; j_gene: TRBJ2-3; v_gene: TRBV3-1/TRBV3-2; len: 13
CDR3nt: TGTGCTAGCAGCTCCGGGACTAACACCGGGGAGCTGTTTTTT; CDR3aa: CASSSGTNTGELFF; abundance: -; d_gene: -; j_gene: TRBJ2-2; v_gene: TRBV7-7; len: 14
CDR3nt: TGTGCCAGCAGCGCGTCACGGGGAAACACCATATATTTT; CDR3aa: CASSASRGNTIYF; abundance: -; d_gene: -; j_gene: TRBJ1-3; v_gene: TRBV11-3; len: 13
CDR3nt: TGCAGCCTACAGCGGGAGGACACAGATACGCAGTATTTT; CDR3aa: CSLQREDTDTQYF; abundance: -; d_gene: TRBD2; j_gene: TRBJ2-3; v_gene: TRBV29-1; len: 13
CDR3nt: TGTGCCAGCAGTCGCGACAGAGCTAATGAAAAACTGTTTTTT; CDR3aa: CASSRDRANEKLFF; abundance: -; d_gene: -; j_gene: TRBJ1-4; v_gene: TRBV7-2; len: 14
CDR3nt: TGCGCCAGCAGCCAAGATGTGTCCTCGGGGGGACTGTTTTTT; CDR3aa: CASSQDVSSGGLFF; abundance: -; d_gene: -; j_gene: TRBJ1-4; v_gene: TRBV4-1; len: 14
CDR3nt: TGCGCCAGCAGCGAGGGGGGACAGGGTGTTCAGCCCCAGCATTTT; CDR3aa: CASSEGGQGVQPQHF; abundance: -; d_gene: TRBD1; j_gene: TRBJ1-5; v_gene: TRBV5-1; len: 15
CDR3nt: TGCGCCAGCAGCCCGACAGTCGATAATGAAGCTTTCTTT; CDR3aa: CASSPTVDNEAFF; abundance: -; d_gene: -; j_gene: TRBJ1-1; v_gene: TRBV5-1; len: 13
CDR3nt: TGTGCCAGCAGCTTTCAGTTTTACAATGAGCAGTTCTTC; CDR3aa: CASSFQFYNEQFF; abundance: -; d_gene: -; j_gene: TRBJ2-1; v_gene: TRBV7-2; len: 13
CDR3nt: TGTGCCAGCTCATCAGAAATGAATTCACCCCTCCACTTT; CDR3aa: CASSSEMNSPLHF; abundance: -; d_gene: -; j_gene: TRBJ1-6; v_gene: TRBV18; len: 13
CDR3nt: TGCGCCAGCAGCTTGGACCTAACAGGGGGCTACGCCTACGAGCAGTACTTC; CDR3aa: CASSLDLTGGYAYEQYF; abundance: -; d_gene: TRBD1; j_gene: TRBJ2-7; v_gene: TRBV5-1; len: 17
CDR3nt: TGTGCCAGCAGTTACACAAGACAGGGATCCGGAAACACCATATATTTT; CDR3aa: CASSYTRQGSGNTIYF; abundance: -; d_gene: TRBD1; j_gene: TRBJ1-3; v_gene: TRBV6-5; len: 16
CDR3nt: TGTGCCAGCAGTGTGGCAGACTATGGCTACACCTTC; CDR3aa: CASSVADYGYTF; abundance: -; d_gene: -; j_gene: TRBJ1-2; v_gene: TRBV25-1; len: 12
CDR3nt: TGTGCCACCAGTGATTTGCCGGGTACAGGGGGGTTTTTT; CDR3aa: CATSDLPGTGGFF; abundance: -; d_gene: TRBD1; j_gene: TRBJ1-4; v_gene: TRBV24-1; len: 13
CDR3nt: TGTGCCACCCTCGGCGGGCACTACACCGGGGAGCTGTTTTTT; CDR3aa: CATLGGHYTGELFF; abundance: -; d_gene: -; j_gene: TRBJ2-2; v_gene: TRBV28; len: 14
CDR3nt: TGTGCCAGCAGTTTACCCCCGTACGGAACCGCGACGAGGGAGCAGTTCTTC; CDR3aa: CASSLPPYGTATREQFF; abundance: -; d_gene: -; j_gene: TRBJ2-1; v_gene: TRBV27; len: 17
CDR3nt: TGTGCCAGCAGTGAGAGGCAGGGTATAGTACAGCCCCAGCATTTT; CDR3aa: CASSERQGIVQPQHF; abundance: -; d_gene: -; j_gene: TRBJ1-5; v_gene: TRBV2; len: 15
CDR3nt: TGTGCCACCAGTGAGGGGGGACTAGCGGGGATCAATGAGCAGTTCTTC; CDR3aa: CATSEGGLAGINEQFF; abundance: once; d_gene: TRBD2; j_gene: TRBJ2-1; v_gene: TRBV24-1; len: 16
CDR3nt: TGTGCCAGCAGTTTATCGAAGGGACAGGGATCCAATCAGCCCCAGCATTTT; CDR3aa: CASSLSKGQGSNQPQHF; abundance: -; d_gene: TRBD1; j_gene: TRBJ1-5; v_gene: TRBV27; len: 17
CDR3nt: TGTGCCAGCAGTGCCGGGACAGCAAATGAAAAACTGTTTTTT; CDR3aa: CASSAGTANEKLFF; abundance: -; d_gene: TRBD1; j_gene: TRBJ1-4; v_gene: TRBV28; len: 14
CDR3nt: TGCAGCGTTGAAATAGGACATGCATTACCAGCTAGCACAGATACGCAGTATTTT; CDR3aa: CSVEIGHALPASTDTQYF; abundance: -; d_gene: -; j_gene: TRBJ2-3; v_gene: TRBV29-1; len: 18
CDR3nt: TGTGCCAGCAGTTACGGGGCAGGAGGCAATCAGCCCCAGCATTTT; CDR3aa: CASSYGAGGNQPQHF; abundance: -; d_gene: -; j_gene: TRBJ1-5; v_gene: TRBV6-6; len: 15
CDR3nt: TGTGCCAGCAGCCAACTAGCGGGAGGAGGGGGTGAGCAGTTCTTC; CDR3aa: CASSQLAGGGGEQFF; abundance: -; d_gene: TRBD2; j_gene: TRBJ2-1; v_gene: TRBV25-1; len: 15
CDR3nt: TGTGCCAGCAGTGACAGTTCGACGACTGAAGCTTTCTTT; CDR3aa: CASSDSSTTEAFF; abundance: once; d_gene: -; j_gene: TRBJ1-1; v_gene: TRBV28; len: 13
CDR3nt: TGTGCCAGCAGTCCGACAGGGGGCTATGGCTACACCTTC; CDR3aa: CASSPTGGYGYTF; abundance: -; d_gene: TRBD1; j_gene: TRBJ1-2; v_gene: TRBV12-3/TRBV12-4; len: 13
CDR3nt: TGCGCCAGCAGTTCCGGGACAGGGGTTTATGGCTACACCTTC; CDR3aa: CASSSGTGVYGYTF; abundance: -; d_gene: TRBD1; j_gene: TRBJ1-2; v_gene: TRBV4-1; len: 14
CDR3nt: TGTGCCAGCAGCCCCGTAGCGGAACCCAAATGGGGCACAGATACGCAGTATTTT; CDR3aa: CASSPVAEPKWGTDTQYF; abundance: -; d_gene: -; j_gene: TRBJ2-3; v_gene: TRBV5-4; len: 18
CDR3nt: TGTGCCAGCTCCTCACACAAAAACACTGAAGCTTTCTTT; CDR3aa: CASSSHKNTEAFF; abundance: -; d_gene: -; j_gene: TRBJ1-1; v_gene: TRBV18; len: 13
CDR3nt: TGTGCCACCAGTGATTTAGGCAGGGGGAACACCGGGGAGCTGTTTTTT; CDR3aa: CATSDLGRGNTGELFF; abundance: -; d_gene: -; j_gene: TRBJ2-2; v_gene: TRBV24-1; len: 16
CDR3nt: TGTGCTAGCAGCTTAAGAAGTCGGGGGGACCACCTCTGGGGCGGAAACACCATATATTTT; CDR3aa: CASSLRSRGDHLWGGNTIYF; abundance: -; d_gene: -; j_gene: TRBJ1-3; v_gene: TRBV7-7; len: 20
CDR3nt: TGCAGCGTTGAGTCCAACGAGATGGGCTACACCTTC; CDR3aa: CSVESNEMGYTF; abundance: -; d_gene: -; j_gene: TRBJ1-2; v_gene: TRBV29-1; len: 12
CDR3nt: TGCGCCAGCAGTGAGTCGGGGCTAGCGGGAGTAGAGACCCAGTACTTC; CDR3aa: CASSESGLAGVETQYF; abundance: -; d_gene: TRBD2; j_gene: TRBJ2-5; v_gene: TRBV10-1; len: 16
CDR3nt: TGCGCCAGCAGCCAAGCGGGGACAGCGAAGGAGACCCAGTACTTC; CDR3aa: CASSQAGTAKETQYF; abundance: -; d_gene: TRBD1; j_gene: TRBJ2-5; v_gene: TRBV4-1; len: 15